This T cell receptor beta chain was identified during a study of blood T cell repertoires in COVID-19 (dated by TCRdb to about 2020). Background for the entire study: Samples covering the acute and convalescent phases of COVID-19 were provided by collaborators in the United States, Italy and Spain. The prospective study material was composed of cDNA or gDNA derived from T cells, B-cell-depleted T cells, or PBMCs. Subjects who had been exposed to COVID-19, were actively infected with it, or had recovered from it provided the deeply sampled blood TCRbeta repertoires that made up the dataset. The repertoires were released in a freely available public database intended as a resource for research on the immune response to SARS-CoV-2. The samples were drawn from the first 160 participants of the ongoing ImmuneRACE study and from 1,254 subjects provided by 6 global collaborators. A de-identified subject ID, COVID-19 status, age in years and sex were almost always included in the sample metadata. HLA class I and class II types, where available, came from metadata supplied by the sample provider rather than from assay-based typing.

Trimming removed 3 bases from V and 0 bases from J, leaving 5 bases between the germline ends. The CDR3 has 12 amino acids, counting the end cysteine and phenylalanine. Just the 36-base CDR3 DNA is kept, in frame starting at base 1. The germline V gene yields SQVTM for CDR1 and ANQGSEA for CDR2. This clone was counted only a few times. Its antigen is currently not known. No clone much larger than this one lies a single base away; base qualities are absent. Paper-wide results and their limitations: How much clinical and demographic metadata was included differed by source and by participant, and the metadata was provided uncurated.

Whole blood was collected in K2EDTA tubes by collaborating institutions according to the institutions' own protocols. Collaborator samples were shipped for TCRbeta analysis as frozen whole blood, isolated PBMCs, or DNA extracted from either sample type. The immunoSEQ Assay, a bias-controlled multiplex PCR, was used to amplify TCRbeta CDR3 regions from genomic DNA. For the original study's pipeline: The number of nucleated cells in each sample was estimated from the amplification of reference gene primers within the assay. To quantify the absolute abundance of each unique TCRbeta CDR3 rearrangement, sequence reads were collapsed and filtered. For each sample, productive Simpson clonality was calculated by taking the square root of Simpson's diversity index across productive rearrangements. TCRdb took this table from immuneACCESS and kept in-frame rearrangements with V and J called. Such tables lack part of the clones; where checked against another copy, unresolved V genes explain under half of the gap, and the rest is unexplained. For V, J and clone size, that table is used; D and trimming come from the DNA. Counted in this sample were 150,000 to 200,000 clones; about 80% of them appeared once. 26% of the sample lies in the top ten.

This chain joins TRBV29-1 to TRBJ1-1; the D gene identity is not certain. This TCR was sampled from a woman in her sixties or seventies with acute or convalescent COVID-19. Sequenced input: peripheral blood. The CDR3 region: CSVETMNTEAFF. The nucleotide sequence is TGCAGCGTTGAGACAATGAACACTGAAGCTTTCTTT.